The sequence of this T cell receptor (beta chain) was determined in a study of B cell selection in AIRE deficiency. Study-wide results and limits: With only TCRbeta sequenced, under 45% of shared healthy Treg sequences overlapped Tconv.

This CDR3 spans 14 amino acids. Germline V gene sequence: CDR1 MNHNY, CDR2 SVGAGI (reference sequence). V was clipped by 5 bases and J by 7 bases, with 12 bases between them. As to this clone: Antigen unknown.

CD4+CD127+ cells were sorted as the conventional CD4 T cells. Assay: immunoSEQ multiplex PCR; the TCRdb copy retains only in-frame clones and omits some. Counted here are more than 25,000 clones, around 95% occurring once; the ten biggest clones make up 0.2% to 0.3%. This sequence was found in a human donor in good health. Sequencing input: CD4+CD127+ conventional T cells sorted from PBMCs. V is TRBV6-6 and J is TRBJ1-6; tentative D call: TRBD1 (6 bases). CDR3 residues: CASSTTGRNSPLHF. The CDR3 bases are TGTGCCAGCAGTACAACAGGGAGGAATTCACCCCTCCACTTT.